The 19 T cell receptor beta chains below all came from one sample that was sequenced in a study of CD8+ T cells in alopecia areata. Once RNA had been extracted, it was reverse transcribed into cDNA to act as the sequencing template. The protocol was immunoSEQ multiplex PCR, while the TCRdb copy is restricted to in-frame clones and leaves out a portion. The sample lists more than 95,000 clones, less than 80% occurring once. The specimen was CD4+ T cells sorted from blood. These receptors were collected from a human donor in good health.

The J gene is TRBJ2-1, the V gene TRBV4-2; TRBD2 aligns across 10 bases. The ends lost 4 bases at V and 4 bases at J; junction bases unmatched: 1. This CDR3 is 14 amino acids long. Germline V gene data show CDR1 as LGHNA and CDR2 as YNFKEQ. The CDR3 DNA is TGTGCCAGCAGCCGGACTAGCGGTTACAATGAGCAGTTCTTC. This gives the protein CASSRTSGYNEQFF.

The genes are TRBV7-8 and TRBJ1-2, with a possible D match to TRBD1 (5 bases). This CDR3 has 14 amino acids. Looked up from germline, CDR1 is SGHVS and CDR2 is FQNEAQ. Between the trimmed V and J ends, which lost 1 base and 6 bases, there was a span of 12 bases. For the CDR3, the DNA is TGTGCCAGCAGCTTAGTGCCGCAGGGACATGGCTACACCTTC. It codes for CASSLVPQGHGYTF.

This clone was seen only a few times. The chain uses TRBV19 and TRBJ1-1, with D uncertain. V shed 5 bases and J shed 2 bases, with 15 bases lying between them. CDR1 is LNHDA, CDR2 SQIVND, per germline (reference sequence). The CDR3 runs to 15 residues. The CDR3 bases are TGTGCCAGTAGTGACGAACTGGCCCGTAACACTGAAGCTTTCTTT. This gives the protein CASSDELARNTEAFF.

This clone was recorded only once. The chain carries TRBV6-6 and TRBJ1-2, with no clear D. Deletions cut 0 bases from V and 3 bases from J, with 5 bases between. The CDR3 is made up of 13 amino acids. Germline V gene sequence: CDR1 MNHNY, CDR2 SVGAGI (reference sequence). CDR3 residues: CASSYSGDYGYTF. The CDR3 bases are TGTGCCAGCAGTTACTCTGGGGACTATGGCTACACCTTC.

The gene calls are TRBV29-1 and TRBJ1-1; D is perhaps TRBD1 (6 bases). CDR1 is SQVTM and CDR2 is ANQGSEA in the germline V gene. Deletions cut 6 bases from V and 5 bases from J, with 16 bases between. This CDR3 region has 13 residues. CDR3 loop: CSVLQGRATEAFF. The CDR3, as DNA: TGCAGCGTGCTACAGGGCAGGGCGACTGAAGCTTTCTTT.

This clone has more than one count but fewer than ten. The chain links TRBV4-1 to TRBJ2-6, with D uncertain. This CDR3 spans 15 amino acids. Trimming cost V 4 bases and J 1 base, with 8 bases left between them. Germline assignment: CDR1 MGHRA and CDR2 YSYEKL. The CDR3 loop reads CASSRKDSGANVLTF. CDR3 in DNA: TGCGCCAGCAGCCGCAAAGATTCTGGGGCCAACGTCCTGACTTTC.

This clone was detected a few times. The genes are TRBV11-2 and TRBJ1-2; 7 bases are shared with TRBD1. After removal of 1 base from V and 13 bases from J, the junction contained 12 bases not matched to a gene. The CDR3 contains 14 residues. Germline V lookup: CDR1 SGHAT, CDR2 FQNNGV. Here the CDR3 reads CASSLVGTVGMSTF. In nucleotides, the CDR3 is TGTGCCAGCAGCTTAGTTGGGACAGTCGGGATGTCCACCTTC. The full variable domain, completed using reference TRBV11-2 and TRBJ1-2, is EAGVAQSPRYKIIEKRQSVAFWCNPISGHATLYWYQQILGQGPKLLIQFQNNGVVDDSQLPKDRFSAERLKGVDSTLKIQPAKLEDSAVYLCASSLVGTVGMSTFGSGTRLTVV.

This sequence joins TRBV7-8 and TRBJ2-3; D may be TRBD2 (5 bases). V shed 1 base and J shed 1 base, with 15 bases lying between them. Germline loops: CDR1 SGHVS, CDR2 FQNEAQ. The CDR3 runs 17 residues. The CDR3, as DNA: TGTGCCAGCAGCTTAGTCCCGAGGGCCACTGGCACAGATACGCAGTATTTT. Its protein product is CASSLVPRATGTDTQYF.

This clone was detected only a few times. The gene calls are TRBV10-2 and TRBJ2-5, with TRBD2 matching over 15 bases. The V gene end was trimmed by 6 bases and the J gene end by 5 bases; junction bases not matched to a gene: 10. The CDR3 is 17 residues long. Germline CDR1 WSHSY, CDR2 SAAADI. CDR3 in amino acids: CASSPGLAGGPRETQYF. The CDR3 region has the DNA TGCGCCAGCAGCCCGGGACTAGCGGGGGGCCCACGGGAGACCCAGTACTTC.

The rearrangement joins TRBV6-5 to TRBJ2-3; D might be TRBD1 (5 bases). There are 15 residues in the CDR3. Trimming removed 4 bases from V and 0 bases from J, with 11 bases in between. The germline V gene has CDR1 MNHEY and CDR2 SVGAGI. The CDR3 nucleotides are TGTGCCAGCAGTTTCGACAGTTCTAGCACAGATACGCAGTATTTT. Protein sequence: CASSFDSSSTDTQYF.

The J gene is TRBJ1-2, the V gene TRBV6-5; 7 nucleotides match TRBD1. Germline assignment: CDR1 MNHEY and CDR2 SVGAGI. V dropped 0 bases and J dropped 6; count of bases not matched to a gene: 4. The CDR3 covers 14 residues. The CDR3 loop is CASSYSPTGNGYTF. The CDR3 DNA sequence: TGTGCCAGCAGTTACTCCCCGACAGGGAATGGCTACACCTTC.

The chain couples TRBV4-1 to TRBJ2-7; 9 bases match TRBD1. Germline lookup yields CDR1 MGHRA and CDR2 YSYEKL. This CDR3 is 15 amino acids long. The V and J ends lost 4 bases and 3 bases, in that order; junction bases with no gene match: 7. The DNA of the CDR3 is TGCGCCAGCAGCCTGTCCGGGACAGGGATCTACGAGCAGTACTTC. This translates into CASSLSGTGIYEQYF.

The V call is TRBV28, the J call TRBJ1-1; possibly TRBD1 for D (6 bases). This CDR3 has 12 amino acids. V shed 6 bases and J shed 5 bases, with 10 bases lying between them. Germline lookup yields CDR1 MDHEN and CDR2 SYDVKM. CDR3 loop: CASRLGGTEAFF. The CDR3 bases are TGTGCCAGCAGGCTAGGGGGGACTGAAGCTTTCTTT.

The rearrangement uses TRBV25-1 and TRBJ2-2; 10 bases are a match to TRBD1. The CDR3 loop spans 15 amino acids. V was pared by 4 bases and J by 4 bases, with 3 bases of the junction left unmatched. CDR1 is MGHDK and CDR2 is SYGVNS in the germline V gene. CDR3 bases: TGTGCCAGCAGTGGCCGGGACAGGGGCACCGGGGAGCTGTTTTTT. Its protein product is CASSGRDRGTGELFF.

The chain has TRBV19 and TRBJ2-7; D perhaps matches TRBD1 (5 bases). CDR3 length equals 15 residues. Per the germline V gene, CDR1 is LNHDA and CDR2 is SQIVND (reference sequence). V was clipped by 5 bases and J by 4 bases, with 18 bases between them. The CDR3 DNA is TGTGCCAGTAGTCCCCCGCCGACAGCGCGATACGAGCAGTACTTC. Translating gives CASSPPPTARYEQYF.

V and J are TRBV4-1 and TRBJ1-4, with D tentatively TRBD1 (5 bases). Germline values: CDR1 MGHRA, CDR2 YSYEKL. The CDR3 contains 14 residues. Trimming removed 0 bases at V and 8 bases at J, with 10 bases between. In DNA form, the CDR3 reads TGCGCCAGCAGCCAAGAATGGGGGAGAGAAAAACTGTTTTTT. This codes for CASSQEWGREKLFF.

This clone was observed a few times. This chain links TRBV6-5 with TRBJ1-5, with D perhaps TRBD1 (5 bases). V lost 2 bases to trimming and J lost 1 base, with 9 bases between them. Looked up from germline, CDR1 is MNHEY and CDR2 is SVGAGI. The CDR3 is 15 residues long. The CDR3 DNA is TGTGCCAGCAGTTACGACGGGGGGAGCAATCAGCCCCAGCATTTT. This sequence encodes CASSYDGGSNQPQHF.

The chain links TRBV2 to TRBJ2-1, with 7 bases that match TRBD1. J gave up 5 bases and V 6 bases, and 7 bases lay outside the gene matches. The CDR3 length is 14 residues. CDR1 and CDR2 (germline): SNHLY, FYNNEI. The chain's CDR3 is CASSAGTVNNEQFF. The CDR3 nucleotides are TGTGCCAGCAGCGCCGGGACAGTCAACAATGAGCAGTTCTTC.

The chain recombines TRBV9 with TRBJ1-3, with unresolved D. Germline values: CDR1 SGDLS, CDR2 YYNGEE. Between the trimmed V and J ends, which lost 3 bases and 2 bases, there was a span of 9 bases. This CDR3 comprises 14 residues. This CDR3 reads CASSAPRAGNTIYF. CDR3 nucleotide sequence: TGTGCCAGCAGCGCCCCACGGGCTGGAAACACCATATATTTT.